This is a list of T cell receptor beta chains from one sample in a study of shared clonotypes between healthy human individuals. Data came from immunoSEQ multiplex PCR; TCRdb stores just in-frame clones and leaves some out. The data contain millions of clones, 85% to 95% of them singletons. Sequenced sample: naive CD4+ T cells sorted from blood. These receptors all come from a man aged 18 to 30 in good health. Both conserved end residues are part of each CDR3. A D gene is named only where the DNA matches it firmly. Clone size appears in some rows only: once, few, many, or a class for an expanded clone.

size	J	V	D	CDR3	DNA
-	TRBJ2-2	TRBV9	-	CASSPRGGETGELFF	TGTGCCAGCAGCCCCAGAGGGGGAGAAACCGGGGAGCTGTTTTTT
-	TRBJ2-7	TRBV5-1	-	CASSLAADSYEQYF	TGCGCCAGCAGCTTGGCGGCAGATTCCTACGAGCAGTACTTC
-	TRBJ1-2	TRBV5-4	TRBD1	CASSLDRGTNGYTF	TGTGCCAGCAGCTTGGACAGGGGAACTAATGGCTACACCTTC
-	TRBJ2-7	TRBV6-5	TRBD1	CASSYQGTVNEQYF	TGTGCCAGCAGTTACCAGGGGACAGTCAATGAGCAGTACTTC
once	TRBJ2-7	TRBV18	-	CASSPYPTVTGEQYF	TGTGCCAGCTCACCGTACCCGACAGTTACGGGCGAGCAGTACTTC
-	TRBJ1-2	TRBV12-5	-	CASGLAPLDKYYGYTF	TGTGCTAGTGGTTTGGCCCCACTTGACAAGTACTATGGCTACACCTTC
few	TRBJ1-2	TRBV5-6	-	CASSVQGNWYGYTF	TGTGCCAGCAGCGTACAGGGTAATTGGTATGGCTACACCTTC
once	TRBJ2-5	TRBV2	-	CASSEGLVGETQYF	TGTGCCAGCAGTGAAGGGCTAGTAGGGGAGACCCAGTACTTC
-	TRBJ2-1	TRBV7-2	TRBD2	CASSQQTLAGGAQFF	TGTGCCAGCAGCCAACAAACTCTAGCGGGAGGAGCGCAGTTCTTC
-	TRBJ1-6	TRBV28	-	CASSRAGHQFSYNSPLHF	TGTGCCAGCAGTAGGGCGGGACACCAGTTCTCCTATAATTCACCCCTCCACTTT
-	TRBJ1-2	TRBV9	-	CASSATGIGYTF	TGTGCCAGCAGCGCCACAGGGATCGGCTACACCTTC